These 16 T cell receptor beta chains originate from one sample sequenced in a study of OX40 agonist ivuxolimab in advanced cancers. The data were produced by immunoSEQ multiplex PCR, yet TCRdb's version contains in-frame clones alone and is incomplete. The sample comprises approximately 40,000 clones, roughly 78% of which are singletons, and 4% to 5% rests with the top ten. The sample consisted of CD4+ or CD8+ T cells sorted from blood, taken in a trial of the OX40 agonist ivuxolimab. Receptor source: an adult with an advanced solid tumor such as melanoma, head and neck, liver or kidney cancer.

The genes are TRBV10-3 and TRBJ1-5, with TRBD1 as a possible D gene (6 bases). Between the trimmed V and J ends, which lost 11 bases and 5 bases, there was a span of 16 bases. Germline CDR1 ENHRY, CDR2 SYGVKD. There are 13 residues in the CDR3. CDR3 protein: CASRNRADQPQHF. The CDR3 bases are TGTGCCTCAAGAAACAGGGCTGATCAGCCCCAGCATTTT.

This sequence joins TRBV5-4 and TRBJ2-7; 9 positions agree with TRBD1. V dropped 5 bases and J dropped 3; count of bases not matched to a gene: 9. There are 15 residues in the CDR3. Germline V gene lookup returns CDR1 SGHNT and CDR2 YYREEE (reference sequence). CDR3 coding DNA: TGTGCCAGCAGACCTGACAGGGGGGTCCACTACGAGCAGTACTTC. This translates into CASRPDRGVHYEQYF.

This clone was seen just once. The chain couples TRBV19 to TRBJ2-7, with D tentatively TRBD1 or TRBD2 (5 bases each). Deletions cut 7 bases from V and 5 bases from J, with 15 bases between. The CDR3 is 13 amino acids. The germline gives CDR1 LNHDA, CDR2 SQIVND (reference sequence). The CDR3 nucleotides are TGTGCCAGTAATTCGGGGCTAGGAGACGAGCAGTACTTC. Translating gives CASNSGLGDEQYF.

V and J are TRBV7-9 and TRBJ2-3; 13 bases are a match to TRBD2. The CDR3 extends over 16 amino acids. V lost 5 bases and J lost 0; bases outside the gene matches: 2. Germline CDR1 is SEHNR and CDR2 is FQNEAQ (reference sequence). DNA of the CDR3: TGTGCCAGCAGCCCGGGACTAGCGGGGAGCACAGATACGCAGTATTTT. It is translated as CASSPGLAGSTDTQYF.

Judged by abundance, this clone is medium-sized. CDR3 in amino acids: CASRVSGTSMRTDTQYF. The CDR3 DNA sequence: TGTGCCAGTAGGGTGTCCGGGACCTCAATGCGCACAGATACGCAGTATTTT. The rearrangement joins TRBV19 to TRBJ2-3, with D perhaps given as TRBD1 or TRBD2 (5 bases each). This CDR3 is 17 amino acids long. The V gene lost 6 bases and the J gene lost 1 base, with 20 bases spanning the gap. The germline V gene encodes CDR1 LNHDA and CDR2 SQIVND (reference sequence).

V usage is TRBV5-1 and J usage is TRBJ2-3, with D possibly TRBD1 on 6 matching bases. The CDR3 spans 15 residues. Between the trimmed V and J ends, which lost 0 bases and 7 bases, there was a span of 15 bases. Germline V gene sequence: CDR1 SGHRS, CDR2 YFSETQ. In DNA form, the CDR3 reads TGCGCCAGCAGCTTGGTACAGGGTAGTCTTAATACGCAGTATTTT. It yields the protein CASSLVQGSLNTQYF.

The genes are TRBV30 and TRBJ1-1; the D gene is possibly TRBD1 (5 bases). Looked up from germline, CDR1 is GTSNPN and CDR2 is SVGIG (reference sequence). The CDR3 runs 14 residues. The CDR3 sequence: CASSRARANTEAFF. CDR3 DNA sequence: TGTGCTTCATCCAGGGCGCGGGCGAACACTGAAGCTTTCTTT. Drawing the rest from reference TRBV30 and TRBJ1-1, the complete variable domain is SQTIHQWPATLVQPVGSPLSLECTVEGTSNPNLYWYRQAAGRGLQLLFYSVGIGQISSEVPQNLSASRPQDRQFILSSKKLLLSDSGFYLCASSRARANTEAFFGQGTRLTVV.

In DNA form, the CDR3 reads TGTGCCAGCAGCCCAAGAGAGACAGGGTACGATACGCAGTATTTT. Translating it yields CASSPRETGYDTQYF. The chain carries TRBV7-2 and TRBJ2-3; TRBD1 matches at 7 bases. The CDR3 runs to 15 residues. Germline-derived CDR1 and CDR2 are SGHTA and FQGNSA. V dropped 5 bases and J dropped 6; count of bases not matched to a gene: 11.

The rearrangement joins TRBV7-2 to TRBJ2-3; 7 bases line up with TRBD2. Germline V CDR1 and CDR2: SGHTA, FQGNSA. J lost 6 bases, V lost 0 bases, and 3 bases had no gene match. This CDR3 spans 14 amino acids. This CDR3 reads CASSLAQTSDTQYF. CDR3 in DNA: TGTGCCAGCAGCTTAGCGCAGACTAGCGATACGCAGTATTTT.

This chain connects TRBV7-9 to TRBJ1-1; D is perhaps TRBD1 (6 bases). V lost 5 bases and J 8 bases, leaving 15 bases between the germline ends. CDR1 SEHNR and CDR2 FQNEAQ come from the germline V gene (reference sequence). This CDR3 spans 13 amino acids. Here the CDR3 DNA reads TGTGCCAGCAGCCGAGACAGGCCGAGCGAAGCTTTCTTT. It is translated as CASSRDRPSEAFF.

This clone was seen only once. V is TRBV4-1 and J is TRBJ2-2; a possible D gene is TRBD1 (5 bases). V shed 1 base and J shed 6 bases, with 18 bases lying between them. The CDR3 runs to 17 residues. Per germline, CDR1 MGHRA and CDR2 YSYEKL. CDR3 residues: CASSQGEGESLSGELFF. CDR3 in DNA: TGCGCCAGCAGCCAAGGGGAAGGGGAAAGTCTATCCGGGGAGCTGTTTTTT.

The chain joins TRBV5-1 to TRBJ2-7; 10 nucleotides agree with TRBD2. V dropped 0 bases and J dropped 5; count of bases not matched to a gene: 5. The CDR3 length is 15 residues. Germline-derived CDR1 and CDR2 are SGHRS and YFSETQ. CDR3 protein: CASSLDGTSADEQYF. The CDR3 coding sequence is TGCGCCAGCAGCTTGGACGGGACTAGCGCGGACGAGCAGTACTTC.

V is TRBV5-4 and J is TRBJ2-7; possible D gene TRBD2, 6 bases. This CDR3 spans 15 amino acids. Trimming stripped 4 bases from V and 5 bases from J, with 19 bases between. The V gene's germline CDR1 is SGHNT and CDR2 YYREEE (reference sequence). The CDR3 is CASSSGSGSTDEQYF. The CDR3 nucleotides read TGTGCCAGCAGCAGCGGGTCGGGGAGTACGGACGAGCAGTACTTC.

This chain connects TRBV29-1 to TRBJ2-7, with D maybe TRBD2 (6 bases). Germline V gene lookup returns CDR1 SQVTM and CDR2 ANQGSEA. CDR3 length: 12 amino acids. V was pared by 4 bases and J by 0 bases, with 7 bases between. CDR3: CSVGTNSYEQYF. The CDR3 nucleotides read TGCAGCGTTGGGACTAACTCCTACGAGCAGTACTTC.

This CDR3 reads CASRLRGATEAFF. DNA for the CDR3: TGTGCCAGCAGGCTCAGGGGAGCCACTGAAGCTTTCTTT. The V call is TRBV2, the J call TRBJ1-1; D possibly corresponds to TRBD1 (6 bases). Germline-derived CDR1 and CDR2 are SNHLY and FYNNEI. V was shortened by 6 bases and J by 4 bases, with 12 bases between the two germline ends. CDR3 size: 13 residues. Complete variable domain (other parts from reference TRBV2 and TRBJ1-1): EPEVTQTPSHQVTQMGQEVILRCVPISNHLYFYWYRQILGQKVEFLVSFYNNEISEKSEIFDDQFSVERPDGSNFTLKIRSTKLEDSAMYFCASRLRGATEAFFGQGTRLTVV.

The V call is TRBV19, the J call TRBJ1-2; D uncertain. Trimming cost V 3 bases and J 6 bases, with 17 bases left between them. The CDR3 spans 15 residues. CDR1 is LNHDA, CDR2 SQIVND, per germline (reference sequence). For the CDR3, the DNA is TGTGCCAGTAGTATTGATAGGTCTCCGAGGGATGGCTACACCTTC. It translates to CASSIDRSPRDGYTF. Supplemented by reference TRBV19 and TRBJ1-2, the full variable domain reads DGGITQSPKYLFRKEGQNVTLSCEQNLNHDAMYWYRQDPGQGLRLIYYSQIVNDFQKGDIAEGYSVSREKKESFPLTVTSAQKNPTAFYLCASSIDRSPRDGYTFGSGTRLTVV.